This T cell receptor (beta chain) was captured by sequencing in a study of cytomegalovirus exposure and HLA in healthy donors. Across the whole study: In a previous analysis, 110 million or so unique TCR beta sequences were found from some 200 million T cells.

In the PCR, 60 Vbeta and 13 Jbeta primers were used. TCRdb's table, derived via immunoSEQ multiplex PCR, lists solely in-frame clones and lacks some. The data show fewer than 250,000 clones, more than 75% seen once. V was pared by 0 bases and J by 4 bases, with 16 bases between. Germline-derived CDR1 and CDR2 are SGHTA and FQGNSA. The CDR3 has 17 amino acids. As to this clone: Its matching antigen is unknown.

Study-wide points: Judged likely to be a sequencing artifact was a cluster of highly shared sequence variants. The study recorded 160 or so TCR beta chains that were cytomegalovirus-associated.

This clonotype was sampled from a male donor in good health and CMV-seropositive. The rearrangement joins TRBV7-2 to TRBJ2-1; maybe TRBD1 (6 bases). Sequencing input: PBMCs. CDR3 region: CASSLARVARGYNEQFF. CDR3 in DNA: TGTGCCAGCAGCTTAGCGAGGGTGGCCAGGGGATACAATGAGCAGTTCTTC.